The clone carrying this TCR beta chain was seen a few times. Only CD45RO-negative cells positively selected for CCR7 counted as naive CD8 cells, so terminally differentiated effector memory CD45RA+ cells were excluded. There were no recent acute infections or vaccinations among the donors, who were healthy HIV-negative adults. These data belong to a study of shared clonotypes between healthy human individuals. This table comes from immunoSEQ multiplex PCR, and its TCRdb copy is limited to in-frame clones, with some not included. The sample comprises around 1.9 million clones, about 92% of which are singletons, and more than 1.5% rests with the top ten. The germline V gene has CDR1 SGDLS and CDR2 YYNGEE. Trimming removed 0 bases at V and 2 bases at J, with 9 bases between. The CDR3 is 15 amino acids.

Material for sequencing was naive CD8+ T cells from PBMCs. The sequence was obtained from a man younger than 30 in good health. Some clones in this sample may be carry-over from other donors' samples. The V and J genes are TRBV9 and TRBJ2-1; D is unresolved. As DNA, the CDR3 is TGTGCCAGCAGCGTAGTCAATGGGGCCTACAATGAGCAGTTCTTC. This sequence encodes CASSVVNGAYNEQFF. Together with reference TRBV9 and TRBJ2-1, the CDR3 gives the full variable domain: DSGVTQTPKHLITATGQRVTLRCSPRSGDLSVYWYQQSLDQGLQFLIQYYNGEERAKGNILERFSAQQFPDLHSELNLSSLELGDSALYFCASSVVNGAYNEQFFGPGTRLTVL.